These 25 T cell receptor beta chains were all obtained from the same sample, sequenced in a study of blood T cell repertoires in COVID-19. Sequencing used immunoSEQ multiplex PCR; TCRdb keeps in-frame clones, though not all of them. The table has around 50,000 clones, roughly 91% seen once. What was sequenced was peripheral blood. These receptors all stem from a man aged 50-59 years with active COVID-19.

The V and J genes are TRBV10-1 and TRBJ2-5; 9 nucleotides align to TRBD1. The CDR3 length is 14 residues. The V and J ends lost 6 bases and 4 bases, in that order; junction bases with no gene match: 6. Germline V CDR1 and CDR2: WNHNN, SYGVQD (reference sequence). DNA for the CDR3: TGCGCCAGCAGACAGACAGGGGGTAGAGAGACCCAGTACTTC. Translated, it gives CASRQTGGRETQYF.

The chain uses TRBV7-8 and TRBJ1-5, with 7 bases fitting TRBD1. V lost 5 bases to trimming and J lost 7 bases; unmatched junction nucleotides: 5. From germline, CDR1 is SGHVS and CDR2 FQNEAQ. This CDR3 has 13 amino acids. The CDR3 nucleotides read TGTGCCAGCAGCCACGACAGGGCCCAGCCCCAGCATTTT. It encodes CASSHDRAQPQHF. Based on the CDR3 plus reference TRBV7-8 and TRBJ1-5, the full variable domain is GAGVSQSPRYKVAKRGQDVALRCDPISGHVSLFWYQQALGQGPEFLTYFQNEAQLDKSGLPSDRFFAERPEGSVSTLKIQRTQQEDSAVYLCASSHDRAQPQHFGDGTRLSIL.

The CDR3 bases are TGTGCCACCAGCAGAGAGCAACCCAGGGCCTACGAGCAGTACTTC. It codes for CATSREQPRAYEQYF. V gene TRBV15 combines with J gene TRBJ2-7; TRBD1 is a possible D gene (5 bases). The CDR3 is 15 residues long. Trimming stripped 0 bases from V and 2 bases from J, with 11 bases between. Germline V gives CDR1 LNHNV, CDR2 YYDKDF (reference sequence).

The chain joins TRBV10-2 to TRBJ2-1, with 15 bases matching TRBD2. The germline V gene has CDR1 WSHSY and CDR2 SAAADI. This CDR3 is 17 amino acids long. V lost 2 bases, J lost 9 bases, and 8 bases stayed unmatched. CDR3 sequence: CASSERRTSGGAPEQFF. DNA of the CDR3: TGCGCCAGCAGTGAGAGACGGACTAGCGGGGGGGCCCCTGAGCAGTTCTTC.

This clone has a handful of counts. The rearrangement links TRBV29-1 to TRBJ1-1, with TRBD1 identical over 7 bases. This CDR3 has 15 amino acids. Germline V gene data show CDR1 as SQVTM and CDR2 as ANQGSEA. Germline trimming cut 4 bases from V and 7 bases from J; bases unmatched to any gene: 15. CDR3 DNA: TGCAGCGTTGCCGACACCCGGGACAGTGGAATTGAAGCTTTCTTT. It encodes CSVADTRDSGIEAFF. The full variable domain, with the rest looked up from reference TRBV29-1 and TRBJ1-1, is SAVISQKPSRDICQRGTSLTIQCQVDSQVTMMFWYRQQPGQSLTLIATANQGSEATYESGFVIDKFPISRPNLTFSTLTVSNMSPEDSSIYLCSVADTRDSGIEAFFGQGTRLTVV.

CDR3 in amino acids: CASRRTGEGGYTF. CDR3 coding DNA: TGTGCCAGCAGGCGGACAGGGGAGGGTGGCTACACCTTC. V gene TRBV6-5 combines with J gene TRBJ1-2, with TRBD1 identical over 9 bases. This CDR3 comprises 13 residues. Germline CDR1 reads MNHEY; CDR2 reads SVGAGI. J gave up 7 bases and V 6 bases, and 6 bases lay outside the gene matches.

The V and J genes are TRBV24-1 and TRBJ2-1; 15 bases fit TRBD2. Losses at the gene ends were 4 bases for V and 7 bases for J; bases not matched to a gene: 7. In germline, CDR1 is KGHDR, CDR2 SFDVKD. This CDR3 is built from 17 residues. The CDR3, as DNA: TGTGCCACCAGTGAGCAGGGACTAGCGGGAGGAGGGAATGAGCAGTTCTTC. Its translation: CATSEQGLAGGGNEQFF.

V gene TRBV19 combines with J gene TRBJ2-1; perhaps TRBD2 as D (5 bases). This CDR3 has 13 amino acids. The germline V and J ends were trimmed by 7 bases and 1 base, with 8 bases remaining between them. Germline values: CDR1 LNHDA, CDR2 SQIVND (reference sequence). CDR3 residues: CASTTGSYNEQFF. In DNA form, the CDR3 reads TGTGCCAGTACCACGGGATCCTACAATGAGCAGTTCTTC.

The chain joins TRBV24-1 to TRBJ2-1, with 9 bases identical to TRBD2. The germline CDR1 and CDR2 sequences are KGHDR and SFDVKD. The CDR3 is 15 residues long. J gave up 5 bases and V 2 bases, and 3 bases lay outside the gene matches. CDR3 protein: CATSDSGGRDNEQFF. CDR3 DNA: TGTGCCACCAGTGATTCGGGCGGGAGGGACAATGAGCAGTTCTTC.

This rearrangement joins TRBV6-1 to TRBJ2-7, with D perhaps TRBD1 (6 bases). V lost 1 base to trimming and J lost 0 bases, with 7 bases between them. This CDR3 contains 14 residues. The germline CDR1 and CDR2 sequences are MNHNS and SASEGT. CDR3 coding DNA: TGTGCCAGCAGTGAAGGGACAGTCTCCTACGAGCAGTACTTC. It is translated as CASSEGTVSYEQYF.

CDR3 residues: CASSPTSVDNEQFF. CDR3 coding DNA: TGTGCCAGCAGCCCGACTAGCGTGGACAATGAGCAGTTCTTC. The J gene is TRBJ2-1, the V gene TRBV5-5; the match to TRBD2 covers 8 bases. The CDR3 contains 14 residues. V trimming: 4 bases; J trimming: 5 bases; junction bases outside the gene matches: 5. Germline-derived CDR1 and CDR2 are SGHKS and YYEKEE (reference sequence).

J is TRBJ1-4 and V is TRBV6-5, with a weak D call TRBD1 (5 bases). The CDR3 has 14 residues. Germline CDR1 reads MNHEY; CDR2 reads SVGAGI. Deletions cut 8 bases from V and 5 bases from J, with 15 bases between. This CDR3 is CASASGSVNEKLFF. Written as DNA, the CDR3 is TGTGCCAGCGCCTCAGGGTCCGTAAATGAAAAACTGTTTTTT.

The CDR3 sequence: CASKQGMNTEAFF. CDR3 DNA: TGTGCCAGTAAACAGGGGATGAACACTGAAGCTTTCTTT. This sequence joins TRBV7-2 and TRBJ1-1, with 7 bases aligning to TRBD1. Germline lookup yields CDR1 SGHTA and CDR2 FQGNSA. The CDR3 is made up of 13 amino acids. The J segment lost 0 bases and the V segment lost 9 bases, leaving 4 bases of the junction unmatched.

V and J are TRBV5-1 and TRBJ2-7; 7 bases line up with TRBD2. The germline CDR1 and CDR2 sequences are SGHRS and YFSETQ. This CDR3 has 16 residues. Trimming at V came to 0 bases and at J to 1 base, leaving 7 bases not matched to a gene. CDR3 in amino acids: CASSLGGRAPSYEQYF. The CDR3 DNA reads as TGCGCCAGCAGCTTGGGGGGGAGGGCACCTTCCTACGAGCAGTACTTC.

The V gene is TRBV6-5, the J gene TRBJ1-2; TRBD1 matches at 10 bases. The V gene end was trimmed by 0 bases and the J gene end by 5 bases; junction bases not matched to a gene: 6. The germline V gene encodes CDR1 MNHEY and CDR2 SVGAGI. This CDR3 has 16 residues. The CDR3 spells CASSYSRTGGGYGYTF. CDR3 in DNA: TGTGCCAGCAGTTACTCCCGGACAGGGGGTGGGTATGGCTACACCTTC.

This chain links TRBV5-8 with TRBJ2-1; maybe TRBD1 (5 bases). Germline V lookup: CDR1 SGHTS, CDR2 YDEGEE. The V end lost 3 bases, the J end lost 6 bases, and 16 bases lay between the germline ends. The CDR3 is 15 amino acids. CDR3 DNA sequence: TGTGCCAGCAGCTCCCTAACTGTGGGGCCCAATGAGCAGTTCTTC. It encodes CASSSLTVGPNEQFF.

This sequence joins TRBV19 and TRBJ2-5, with D perhaps TRBD2 (7 bases). CDR1 is LNHDA, CDR2 SQIVND, per germline (reference sequence). Deletions cut 5 bases from V and 4 bases from J, with 20 bases between. CDR3 size: 16 residues. As DNA, the CDR3 is TGTGCCAGTAGTCTCCTGGGGAGGGGGGCTGGAGAGACCCAGTACTTC. Amino acids: CASSLLGRGAGETQYF. Full variable domain (missing parts from reference TRBV19 and TRBJ2-5): DGGITQSPKYLFRKEGQNVTLSCEQNLNHDAMYWYRQDPGQGLRLIYYSQIVNDFQKGDIAEGYSVSREKKESFPLTVTSAQKNPTAFYLCASSLLGRGAGETQYFGPGTRLLVL.

The rearrangement uses TRBV7-3 and TRBJ1-6; possibly TRBD1 for D (6 bases). The V and J ends lost 2 bases and 7 bases respectively, with 12 bases between them. From germline, CDR1 is SGHTA and CDR2 FQGTGA. The CDR3 sequence is 15 residues long. CDR3 in DNA: TGTGCCAGCAGCTTATATTCACAGGGAAATTCACCCCTCCACTTT. The encoded protein is CASSLYSQGNSPLHF.

The chain couples TRBV5-1 to TRBJ1-3, with D possibly being TRBD1 (6 bases). CDR3 length equals 17 residues. Looked up from germline, CDR1 is SGHRS and CDR2 is YFSETQ. V was clipped by 4 bases and J by 0 bases, with 17 bases between them. Written as DNA, the CDR3 is TGCGCCAGCAGCCCTCTGGGGGGGCCCCCCTCTGGAAACACCATATATTTT. Protein: CASSPLGGPPSGNTIYF.

V is TRBV6-5 and J is TRBJ1-2, with 7 positions matching TRBD1. V shed 0 bases, J shed 5 bases, and the junction held 3 bases outside the gene matches. Germline assignment: CDR1 MNHEY and CDR2 SVGAGI. The CDR3 length is 14 residues. The chain's CDR3 is CASSYSGQTYGYTF. The CDR3 nucleotides read TGTGCCAGCAGTTACTCGGGACAGACGTATGGCTACACCTTC.

This rearrangement joins TRBV19 to TRBJ2-5; 12 bases are a match to TRBD2. J gave up 6 bases and V 3 bases, and 5 bases lay outside the gene matches. The CDR3 totals 15 residues. Germline CDR1 and CDR2: LNHDA and SQIVND (reference sequence). CDR3 amino acids: CASSMGGLAGKTQYF. In DNA, the CDR3 is TGTGCCAGTAGTATGGGAGGACTAGCGGGAAAGACCCAGTACTTC.

V is TRBV4-1 and J is TRBJ2-3; tentative D call: TRBD2 (7 bases). The V gene's germline CDR1 is MGHRA and CDR2 YSYEKL. Trimming shortened V by 0 bases and J by 4 bases, and 14 bases separated the two germline ends. CDR3 length: 16 amino acids. CDR3 sequence (DNA): TGCGCCAGCAGCCAAGATGAGGGGGGGCGCGCAGATACGCAGTATTTT. Translated, it gives CASSQDEGGRADTQYF.

The J gene is TRBJ2-7, the V gene TRBV30; D might be TRBD2 (6 bases). The CDR3 is 12 amino acids. Germline values: CDR1 GTSNPN, CDR2 SVGIG (reference sequence). Trimming shortened V by 2 bases and J by 7 bases, and 12 bases separated the two germline ends. The CDR3: CAWSWLGGEQYF. For the CDR3, the DNA is TGTGCCTGGAGTTGGCTCGGAGGGGAGCAGTACTTC.

This sequence joins TRBV7-2 and TRBJ2-2; possible D gene TRBD2, 6 bases. V lost 5 bases and J 2 bases, leaving 12 bases between the germline ends. The CDR3 sequence is 15 residues long. CDR1 is SGHTA and CDR2 is FQGNSA in the germline V gene. The CDR3 loop reads CASSQRRGNTGELFF. CDR3 nucleotide sequence: TGTGCCAGCAGCCAGAGGCGGGGAAACACCGGGGAGCTGTTTTTT.

V and J are TRBV18 and TRBJ2-1; 12 bases agree with TRBD2. V gave up 1 base and J gave up 4 bases; unmatched junction bases: 8. The CDR3 runs to 18 residues. Germline V gene lookup returns CDR1 KGHSH and CDR2 LQKENI. The CDR3, as DNA: TGTGCCAGCTCACCACAGGCGTCTAGCGGGGGGGAATACAATGAGCAGTTCTTC. Amino acid sequence: CASSPQASSGGEYNEQFF.